This T cell receptor beta chain was obtained from a study of T-cell memory formation after mild COVID-19. The CDR3 length is 13 residues. V was cut by 6 bases and J by 2 bases, with 7 bases left in between. TCRalpha and TCRbeta libraries used 5'RACE with constant-segment primers and UMIs. TCRdb analysed the 5' RACE reads with MiXCR anew, one entry per CDR3 protein. The sample has 200,000 to 250,000 distinct CDR3 sequences; roughly 10% are singletons. The table lists this clonotype with a few counts. Sample: PBMCs or a T cell subset sorted from them (not recorded which). This TCR came from a man between 18 and 35 years old who had mild COVID-19 (a few samples of this study predate the infection). Cell type and time point are not known. This rearrangement joins TRBV12-3 or TRBV12-4 to TRBJ2-2, with a tentative D call TRBD2 (5 bases). CDR3 sequence: CASRRDNTGELFF. DNA of the CDR3: TGTGCCAGCAGGAGGGATAACACCGGGGAGCTGTTTTTT.